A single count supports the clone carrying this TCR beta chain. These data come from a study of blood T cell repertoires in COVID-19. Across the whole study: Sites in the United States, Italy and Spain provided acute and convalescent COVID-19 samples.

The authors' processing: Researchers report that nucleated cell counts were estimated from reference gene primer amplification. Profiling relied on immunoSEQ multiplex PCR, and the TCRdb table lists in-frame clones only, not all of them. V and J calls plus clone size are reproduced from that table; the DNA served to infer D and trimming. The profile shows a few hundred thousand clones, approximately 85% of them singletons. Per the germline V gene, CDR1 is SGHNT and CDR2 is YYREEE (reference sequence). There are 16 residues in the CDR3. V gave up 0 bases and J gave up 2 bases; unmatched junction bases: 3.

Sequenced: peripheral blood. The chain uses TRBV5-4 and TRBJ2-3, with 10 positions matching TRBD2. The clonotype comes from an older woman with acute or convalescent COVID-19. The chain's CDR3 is CASSLGTSGTTDTQYF. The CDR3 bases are TGTGCCAGCAGCTTGGGGACTAGCGGAACCACAGATACGCAGTATTTT.